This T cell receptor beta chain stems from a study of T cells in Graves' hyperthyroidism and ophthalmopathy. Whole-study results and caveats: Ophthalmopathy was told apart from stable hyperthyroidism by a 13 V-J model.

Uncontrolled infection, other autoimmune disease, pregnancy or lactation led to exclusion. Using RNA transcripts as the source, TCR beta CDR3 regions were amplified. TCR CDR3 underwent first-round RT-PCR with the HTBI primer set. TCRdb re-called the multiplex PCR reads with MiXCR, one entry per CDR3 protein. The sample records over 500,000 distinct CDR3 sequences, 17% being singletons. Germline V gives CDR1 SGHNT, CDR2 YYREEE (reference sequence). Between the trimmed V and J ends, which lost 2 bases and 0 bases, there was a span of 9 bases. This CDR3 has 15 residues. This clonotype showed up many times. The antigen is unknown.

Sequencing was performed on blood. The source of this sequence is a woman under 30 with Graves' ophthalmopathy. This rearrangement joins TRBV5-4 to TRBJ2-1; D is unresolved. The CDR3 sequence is CASSFGSLSYNEQFF. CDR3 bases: TGTGCCAGCAGCTTTGGATCGCTCTCCTACAATGAGCAGTTCTTC.